This TCR beta chain was captured in a study of OX40 agonist ivuxolimab in advanced cancers. Study context: Melanoma, hepatocellular carcinoma, head and neck or renal cell cancer occurred in dose-escalation patients. Treatment received earlier with anti-PD-1, anti-PD-L1 or anti-CTLA-4 agents was allowed, and around 36% had some. Partial response was recorded in three patients: one hepatocellular carcinoma and two cutaneous melanoma cases. Males comprised 70% to 90% of the group, whose mean age was roughly 60 years (range about 20 to 90).

Some clones are missing from TCRdb's copy, which holds only in-frame ones; the method was immunoSEQ multiplex PCR. The sample holds roughly 80,000 clones, approximately 86% seen once. CDR1 and CDR2 (germline): ENHRY, SYGVKD. The length of the CDR3 is 14 residues. V lost 6 bases to trimming and J lost 5 bases; unmatched junction nucleotides: 9. The source material was CD4+ or CD8+ T cells sorted from blood, sampled in a trial of the OX40 agonist ivuxolimab. This chain connects TRBV10-3 to TRBJ1-1, with 7 bases that match TRBD1. This clonotype originated in an adult with an advanced solid tumor such as melanoma, head and neck, liver or kidney cancer. DNA of the CDR3: TGTGCCATCAGGCCGGACAGGCCGGGGACTGAAGCTTTCTTT. This translates into CAIRPDRPGTEAFF.